The source of this T cell receptor beta chain is a study of CXCR3-negative and CXCR3-positive naive CD8 T cells. Study context: About 150 million TRB reads were obtained in total, which works out to about 1.5 +/- 0.3 million per library.

CDR3 length: 14 amino acids. Germline CDR1 reads DFQATT; CDR2 reads SNEGSKA (reference sequence). The study made its TRB cDNA libraries by 5' RACE, adding UMI labels. TCRdb re-called the 5' RACE reads and catalogs CDR3 proteins one per entry, DNA excluded. This table lists 20,000 to 25,000 distinct CDR3 sequences. The sequence was obtained from a human donor in good health. Some clones in this sample may be carry-over from other donors' samples. The source material was memory CD8+ T cells from blood. This sequence joins TRBV20-1 and TRBJ2-7; as DNA is missing, the TRBD1 call by TCRdb cannot be tested. The CDR3 is CSAESRTGVYEQYF.